The source of this TCR beta chain is a study of blood T cell repertoires in COVID-19 (dated by TCRdb to the early 2020s). For the wider study: The collaborator samples originated in the United States, Italy and Spain and spanned the acute and convalescent phases of COVID-19. The prospective study material was composed of cDNA or gDNA derived from T cells, B-cell-depleted T cells, or PBMCs. Subjects who had been exposed to COVID-19, were actively infected with it, or had recovered from it provided the deeply sampled blood TCRbeta repertoires that made up the dataset. The repertoires were released in a freely available public database meant as a resource for research on the immune response to SARS-CoV-2. The samples were drawn from two sources: the first 160 participants of the ongoing ImmuneRACE study, and 950 to 1,500 subjects contributed by 6 global collaborators. The sample metadata nearly always contained a de-identified subject ID, COVID-19 status, age in years and sex. Where available, HLA class I and class II types were taken from metadata supplied by the sample provider and were not determined by assay-based typing.

TCRbeta CDR3 regions were amplified from genomic DNA by means of the immunoSEQ Assay, a bias-controlled multiplex PCR. As for the authors' bioinformatics: Nucleated cell counts per sample were estimated from amplification of reference gene primers within the assay. Sequence reads were collapsed and filtered to measure the absolute abundance of every unique TCRbeta CDR3 rearrangement. For each sample, productive Simpson clonality was calculated by taking the square root of Simpson's diversity index across productive rearrangements. TCRdb holds this immuneACCESS table with in-frame rearrangements only. Some clones are missing; in checked studies, unresolved V genes explain under half, and the rest has no known cause. V and J calls and clone size follow that table, whereas D and trimming were derived from the DNA. The sample table shows under 200,000 clones, and 90% to 95% are seen once. The ten biggest clones cover around 0.53% of the sample.

Turning to this clone: Which antigen it targets is not known. One base away there is no much larger clone; base qualities are not given. In the same sample, other DNA sequences code for this CDR3.

The collaborating institutions used their own protocols to collect whole blood in K2EDTA tubes. For TCRbeta analysis, collaborators shipped samples in one of three forms: frozen whole blood, isolated PBMCs, or DNA extracted from either of those sample types. General study outcomes and caveats: The quantity of clinical and demographic metadata differed by source and by participant and was supplied without curation.

This clonotype originated in a man in his forties or fifties with acute or convalescent COVID-19. Sequenced: peripheral blood.

The sequence in DNA is TGTGCCAGCAGCCAAGAAGGGGGCTCATATGGCTACACCTTC. Translated, it gives CASSQEGGSYGYTF. The chain was built from TRBV4-2 and TRBJ1-2; 7 of the junction bases match TRBD1. V loses 0 bases at its end and J loses 5 bases; junction bases beyond the gene matches: 3. CDR3 length: 14 amino acids, cysteine to phenylalanine. Solely the CDR3 DNA is kept, with 42 bases framed from the first base. CDR1 is given as LGHNA and CDR2 as YNFKEQ, both from the germline V gene.